This TCR beta chain was found in a study of regulatory T cells in long-lasting Graves disease. The sample holds many counts of this clonotype. Its antigen is not identified. The CDR3 has 16 amino acids. From germline, CDR1 is MDHEN and CDR2 SYDVKM. The germline V and J ends were trimmed by 6 bases and 5 bases, with 23 bases remaining between them. CDR3 regions were amplified by Arm-PCR using iRepertoire HTBI primers to build TCR beta libraries. A single record per CDR3 protein comes from TCRdb applying MiXCR to the multiplex PCR reads. The table includes hundreds of thousands of distinct CDR3 sequences, less than 25% detected once. As to time point: persistent/refractory GD, antithyroid drugs over 5 years with positive TRAb. The TCR library was made from RNA extracted from PBMCs. Study conclusions and caveats: Favored usage of TRBV28, TRBJ1-2 and TRBJ2-5 was recorded in persistent disease. Whereas new patients shared 970 or so public clonotypes, persistent patients shared more, at about 2,700.

The chain combines TRBV28 with TRBJ2-7, with D unclear. This clonotype was sampled from a female donor with Graves disease. The specimen was peripheral blood mononuclear cells (PBMCs), collected when the disease was refractory, from a patient treated with antithyroid drugs. CDR3 loop: CASRQASSPLQNEQYF. The CDR3 region has the DNA TGTGCCAGCAGGCAGGCGAGTTCCCCCCTTCAGAACGAGCAGTACTTC.